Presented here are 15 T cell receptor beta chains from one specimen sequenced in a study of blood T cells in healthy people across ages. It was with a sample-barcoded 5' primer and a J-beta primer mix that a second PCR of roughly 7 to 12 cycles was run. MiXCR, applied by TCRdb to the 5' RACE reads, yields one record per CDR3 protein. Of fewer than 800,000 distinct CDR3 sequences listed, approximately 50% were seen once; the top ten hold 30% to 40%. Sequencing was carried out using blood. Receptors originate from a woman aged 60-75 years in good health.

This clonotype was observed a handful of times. CDR3 in amino acids: CASSPGTGDFYNSPLHF. In DNA, the CDR3 is TGTGCCAGCAGTCCAGGGACGGGCGACTTCTATAATTCACCCCTCCACTTT. This chain links TRBV27 with TRBJ1-6, with TRBD1 as a possible D gene (5 bases). Germline CDR1 and CDR2: MNHEY and SMNVEV (reference sequence). The CDR3 totals 17 residues. The V and J ends lost 5 bases and 3 bases respectively, with 17 bases between them.

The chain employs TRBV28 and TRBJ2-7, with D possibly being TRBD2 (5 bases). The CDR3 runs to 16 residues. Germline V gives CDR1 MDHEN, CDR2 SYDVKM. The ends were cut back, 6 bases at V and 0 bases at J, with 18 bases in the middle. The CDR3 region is CASSPRRGLSSYEQYF. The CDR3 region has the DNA TGTGCCAGCAGCCCCCGACGCGGGTTAAGCTCCTACGAGCAGTACTTC.

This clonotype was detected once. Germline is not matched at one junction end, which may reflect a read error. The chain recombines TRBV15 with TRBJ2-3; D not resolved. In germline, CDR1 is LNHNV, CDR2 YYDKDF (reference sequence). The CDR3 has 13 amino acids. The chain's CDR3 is CATSLRITDMQYF. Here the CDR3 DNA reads TGTGCCACCAGCCTAAGAATCACAGATATGCAGTATTTT.

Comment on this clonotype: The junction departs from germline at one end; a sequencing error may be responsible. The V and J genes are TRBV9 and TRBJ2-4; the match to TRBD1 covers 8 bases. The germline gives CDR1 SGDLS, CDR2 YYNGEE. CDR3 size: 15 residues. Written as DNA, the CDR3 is TGTGCCAGCAGCGCTTCGATGACAGGGGAAAACATTCCGTACTTC. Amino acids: CASSASMTGENIPYF.

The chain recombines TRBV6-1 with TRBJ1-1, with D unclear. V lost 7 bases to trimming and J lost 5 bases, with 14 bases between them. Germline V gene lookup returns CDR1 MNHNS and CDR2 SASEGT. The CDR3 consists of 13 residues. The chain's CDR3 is CASKMGRVTEAFF. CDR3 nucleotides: TGTGCCAGCAAAATGGGAAGGGTGACTGAAGCTTTCTTT.

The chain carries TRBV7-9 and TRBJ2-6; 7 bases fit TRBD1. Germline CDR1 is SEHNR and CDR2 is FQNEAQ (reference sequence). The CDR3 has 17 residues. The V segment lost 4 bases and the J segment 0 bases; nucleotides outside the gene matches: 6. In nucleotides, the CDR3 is TGTGCCAGCAGCTCTATCGGACAGGTCTCTGGGGCCAACGTCCTGACTTTC. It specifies CASSSIGQVSGANVLTF. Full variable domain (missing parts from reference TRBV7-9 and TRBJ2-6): DTGVSQNPRHKITKRGQNVTFRCDPISEHNRLYWYRQTLGQGPEFLTYFQNEAQLEKSRLLSDRFSAERPKGSFSTLEIQRTEQGDSAMYLCASSSIGQVSGANVLTFGAGSRLTVL.

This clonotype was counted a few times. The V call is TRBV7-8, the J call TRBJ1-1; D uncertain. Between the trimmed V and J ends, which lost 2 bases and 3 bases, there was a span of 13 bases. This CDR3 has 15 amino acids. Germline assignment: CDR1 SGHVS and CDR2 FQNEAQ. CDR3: CASSLTRASHTEAFF. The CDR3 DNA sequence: TGTGCCAGCAGCTTAACCCGAGCGTCGCACACTGAAGCTTTCTTT.

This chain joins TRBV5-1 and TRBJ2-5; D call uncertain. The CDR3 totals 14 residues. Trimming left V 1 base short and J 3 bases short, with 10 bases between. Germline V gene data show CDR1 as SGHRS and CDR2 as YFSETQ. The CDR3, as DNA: TGCGCCAGCAGCTTGACGAGTACAGAAGAGACCCAGTACTTC. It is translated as CASSLTSTEETQYF.

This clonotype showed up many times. The CDR3, as DNA: TGCAGCGTTGCGAATGAGGCTGGAAACACCATATATTTT. Amino acids: CSVANEAGNTIYF. The chain has TRBV29-1 and TRBJ1-3, with D unclear. With 4 bases removed from V and 2 bases from J, the gap between germline ends came to 9 bases. CDR3 length: 13 amino acids. CDR1 is SQVTM, CDR2 ANQGSEA, per germline. Full variable domain (outside the CDR3, taken from reference TRBV29-1 and TRBJ1-3): SAVISQKPSRDICQRGTSLTIQCQVDSQVTMMFWYRQQPGQSLTLIATANQGSEATYESGFVIDKFPISRPNLTFSTLTVSNMSPEDSSIYLCSVANEAGNTIYFGEGSWLTVV.

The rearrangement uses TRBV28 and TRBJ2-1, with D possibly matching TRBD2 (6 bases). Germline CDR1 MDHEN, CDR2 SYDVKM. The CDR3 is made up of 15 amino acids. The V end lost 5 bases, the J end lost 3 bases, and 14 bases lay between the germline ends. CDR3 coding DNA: TGTGCCAGCAGTGACGGAGGGACGGGCTACAATGAGCAGTTCTTC. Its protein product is CASSDGGTGYNEQFF.

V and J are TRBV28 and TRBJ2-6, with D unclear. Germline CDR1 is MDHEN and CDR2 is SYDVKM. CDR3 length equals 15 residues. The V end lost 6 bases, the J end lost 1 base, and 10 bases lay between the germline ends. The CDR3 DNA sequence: TGTGCCAGCAGCCATTACAGTTCTGGGGCCAACGTCCTGACTTTC. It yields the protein CASSHYSSGANVLTF.

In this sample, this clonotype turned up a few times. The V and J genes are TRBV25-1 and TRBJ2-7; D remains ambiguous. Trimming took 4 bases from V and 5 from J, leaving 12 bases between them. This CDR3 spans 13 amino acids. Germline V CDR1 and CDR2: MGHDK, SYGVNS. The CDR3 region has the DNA TGTGCCAGCAGTGCCCATGGGGTCCACGAGCAGTACTTC. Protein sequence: CASSAHGVHEQYF.

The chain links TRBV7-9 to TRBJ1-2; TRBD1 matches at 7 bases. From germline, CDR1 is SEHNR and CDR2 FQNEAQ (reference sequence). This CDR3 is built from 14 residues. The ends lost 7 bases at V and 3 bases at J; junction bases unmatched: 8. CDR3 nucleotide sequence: TGTGCCAGCACCGCGACAGGGATTTACTATGGCTACACCTTC. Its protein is CASTATGIYYGYTF.

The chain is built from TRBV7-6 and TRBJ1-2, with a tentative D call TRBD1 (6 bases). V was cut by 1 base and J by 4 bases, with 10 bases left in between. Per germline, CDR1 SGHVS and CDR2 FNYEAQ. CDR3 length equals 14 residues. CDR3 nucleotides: TGTGCCAGCAGCTTAGGGCAGGGGATCTATGGCTACACCTTC. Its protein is CASSLGQGIYGYTF. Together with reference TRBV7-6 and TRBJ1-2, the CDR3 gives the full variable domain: GAGVSQSPRYKVTKRGQDVALRCDPISGHVSLYWYRQALGQGPEFLTYFNYEAQQDKSGLPNDRFSAERPEGSISTLTIQRTEQRDSAMYRCASSLGQGIYGYTFGSGTRLTVV.

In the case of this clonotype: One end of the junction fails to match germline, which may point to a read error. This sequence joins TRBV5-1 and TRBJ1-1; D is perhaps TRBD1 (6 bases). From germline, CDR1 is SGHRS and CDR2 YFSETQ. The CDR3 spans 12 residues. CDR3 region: CVSSLGDKEAFF. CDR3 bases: TGCGTCAGCAGCTTGGGGGACAAGGAAGCTTTCTTT. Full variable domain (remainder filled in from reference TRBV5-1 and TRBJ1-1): KAGVTQTPRYLIKTRGQQVTLSCSPISGHRSVSWYQQTPGQGLQFLFEYFSETQRNKGNFPGRFSGRQFSNSRSEMNVSTLELGDSALYLCVSSLGDKEAFFGQGTRLTVV.